The sequence of this T cell receptor (beta chain) was determined in a study of shared clonotypes between healthy human individuals. This CDR3 region has 15 residues. V was pared by 3 bases and J by 5 bases, with 13 bases between. From germline, CDR1 is MGHRA and CDR2 YSYEKL. In the study's own analysis: Filtering was not the same, since immunoSEQ gave junction-only sequences without quality scores. TCRdb's table, derived via immunoSEQ multiplex PCR, lists solely in-frame clones and lacks some. V and J calls and clone size come straight from that table; D and trimming were deduced from the DNA. The table lists about 490,000 clones, over 70% of them singletons.

What was sequenced was PBMCs. V and J are TRBV4-1 and TRBJ1-4; no clear D gene. The sequence came from a woman between 40 and 50 years old in good health. Some clones in this sample may be carry-over from other donors' samples. CDR3 bases: TGCGCCAGCAGCCAGTTCAGGCTTCCGAATGAAAAACTGTTTTTT. It codes for CASSQFRLPNEKLFF.